The 20 T cell receptor beta chains listed next were all sequenced from one sample in a study of Graves' ophthalmopathy and Graves' hyperthyroidism. Investigators amplified TCR beta CDR3 regions from RNA transcripts. First-round RT-PCR used HTBI primers; second-round multiplex PCR followed. Using its own MiXCR run on the multiplex PCR reads, TCRdb lists one record per CDR3 protein. This table has almost 750,000 distinct CDR3 sequences, approximately 40% appearing once. Sequenced: peripheral blood. These receptors were collected from an adult man with Graves' ophthalmopathy.

The sample holds many counts of this clonotype. The CDR3 bases are TGTGCCAGCAGTACTGATGGAAACACCATATATTTT. Amino acids: CASSTDGNTIYF. The chain joins TRBV2 to TRBJ1-3, with unresolved D. V lost 5 bases to trimming and J lost 3 bases, with 5 bases between them. The CDR3 loop spans 12 amino acids. The germline V gene has CDR1 SNHLY and CDR2 FYNNEI.

The sample holds a few counts of this clonotype. The genes are TRBV5-1 and TRBJ1-2; TRBD1 agrees at 9 bases. The ends lost 5 bases at V and 4 bases at J; junction bases unmatched: 15. Germline V gene sequence: CDR1 SGHRS, CDR2 YFSETQ. This CDR3 has 17 residues. CDR3 sequence: CASSSPLRQGDGYGYTF. DNA of the CDR3: TGCGCCAGCAGTTCCCCGCTTAGACAGGGGGATGGCTATGGCTACACCTTC.

The V gene is TRBV5-4, the J gene TRBJ2-5; no reliable D call. CDR3 size: 14 residues. The germline V and J ends were trimmed by 4 bases and 5 bases, with 15 bases remaining between them. CDR1 is SGHNT, CDR2 YYREEE, per germline (reference sequence). The CDR3 DNA follows: TGTGCCAGCAGCACAAGGGCCCCTATGGAGACCCAGTACTTC. This encodes CASSTRAPMETQYF.

The CDR3 DNA reads TGCAGTGCTACCCGAAAGGGCTCTGGAAACACCATATATTTT. Amino acid sequence: CSATRKGSGNTIYF. The chain carries TRBV20-1 and TRBJ1-3; no reliable D call. Germline CDR1 reads DFQATT; CDR2 reads SNEGSKA (reference sequence). The CDR3 contains 14 residues. V was shortened by 4 bases and J by 0 bases, with 10 bases between the two germline ends.

This clonotype was counted at least ten times. CDR3 amino acids: CATRDKQETQYF. The CDR3 nucleotides are TGTGCCACTCGGGACAAGCAAGAGACCCAGTACTTC. This chain links TRBV10-3 with TRBJ2-5; TRBD1 is a possible D gene (6 bases). Per germline, CDR1 ENHRY and CDR2 SYGVKD. There are 12 residues in the CDR3. The V end was cut by 10 bases, the J end by 2 bases, with 11 bases between.

V is TRBV29-1 and J is TRBJ1-1, with 8 positions matching TRBD1. Germline V gene data show CDR1 as SQVTM and CDR2 as ANQGSEA. Unmatched junction bases numbered 4, after V lost 7 bases and J lost 0 bases. The CDR3 totals 13 residues. Here the CDR3 DNA reads TGCAGCGCTAGGGGACAGGTGAACACTGAAGCTTTCTTT. It yields the protein CSARGQVNTEAFF.

There are a few counts of this clonotype. The CDR3 DNA reads as TGCGCCAGCAGCCCTTTCGACGCGAGCTCCTACGAGCAGTACTTC. It translates to CASSPFDASSYEQYF. The chain has TRBV5-1 and TRBJ2-7; D remains ambiguous. Germline loops: CDR1 SGHRS, CDR2 YFSETQ. V lost 4 bases, J lost 0 bases, and 14 bases lay in between. The CDR3 length is 15 residues. The variable domain in full, with the rest retrieved from reference TRBV5-1 and TRBJ2-7, is KAGVTQTPRYLIKTRGQQVTLSCSPISGHRSVSWYQQTPGQGLQFLFEYFSETQRNKGNFPGRFSGRQFSNSRSEMNVSTLELGDSALYLCASSPFDASSYEQYFGPGTRLTVT.

This chain joins TRBV11-1 and TRBJ2-5, with D tentatively TRBD1 (5 bases). The CDR3 totals 14 residues. V was pared by 6 bases and J by 3 bases, with 14 bases between. Per the germline V gene, CDR1 is SGHAT and CDR2 is FQDESV (reference sequence). For the CDR3, the DNA is TGTGCCAGCAGTTTACGCCCCAGGGAAGAGACCCAGTACTTC. This gives the protein CASSLRPREETQYF.

This clonotype was seen more than once but under ten times. The V gene is TRBV6-6, the J gene TRBJ2-7; D is uncertain. V was cut by 11 bases and J by 5 bases, with 13 bases left in between. The CDR3 extends over 11 amino acids. Looked up from germline, CDR1 is MNHNY and CDR2 is SVGAGI (reference sequence). The CDR3 sequence: CAVWGSNEQYF. CDR3 bases: TGTGCCGTTTGGGGTTCCAACGAGCAGTACTTC.

DNA for the CDR3: TGTGCCAGCAGTGCCCGACAGTCTGGAAACACCATATATTTT. Residues: CASSARQSGNTIYF. This chain links TRBV12-3 or TRBV12-4 with TRBJ1-3, with a possible D match to TRBD1 (5 bases). V lost 5 bases, J lost 1 base, and 9 bases lay in between. CDR3 size: 14 residues.

This clonotype was seen more than once but under ten times. This chain links TRBV29-1 with TRBJ1-2; D is perhaps TRBD1 (5 bases). Germline lookup yields CDR1 SQVTM and CDR2 ANQGSEA. The length of the CDR3 is 12 residues. Trimming left V 4 bases short and J 4 bases short, with 10 bases between. CDR3 residues: CSVVQGGYGYTF. CDR3 in DNA: TGCAGCGTTGTGCAGGGTGGCTATGGCTACACCTTC.

This sequence joins TRBV7-2 and TRBJ1-5; weak D call: TRBD1 (5 bases). The V gene lost 5 bases and the J gene lost 2 bases, with 10 bases spanning the gap. CDR3 length equals 14 residues. Germline values: CDR1 SGHTA, CDR2 FQGNSA. As DNA, the CDR3 is TGTGCCAGCAGCGAGGGACCGGGCAATCAGCCCCAGCATTTT. Translation gives CASSEGPGNQPQHF.

This clonotype was seen a handful of times. The chain recombines TRBV9 with TRBJ2-5, with a possible D match to TRBD2 (6 bases). Trimming cost V 0 bases and J 4 bases, with 13 bases left between them. This CDR3 contains 15 residues. Per germline, CDR1 SGDLS and CDR2 YYNGEE. The CDR3 DNA sequence: TGTGCCAGCAGCGTAGGAACGGGAGAGGGAGAGACCCAGTACTTC. This translates into CASSVGTGEGETQYF.

In regard to this clonotype: One junction end does not reproduce the germline sequence, and a read error may be involved. This chain links TRBV7-2 with TRBJ1-1; D not resolved. Per the germline V gene, CDR1 is SGHTA and CDR2 is FQGNSA. This CDR3 is built from 15 residues. As DNA, the CDR3 is TGCGCCAGCAGCCGCCGGGGTGTGCTGGGTACTGAAGCTTTCTTT. It encodes CASSRRGVLGTEAFF.

This clonotype was counted at least ten times. This rearrangement joins TRBV9 to TRBJ1-2; D gene ambiguous. The V and J ends lost 0 bases and 8 bases respectively, with 11 bases between them. The germline V gene has CDR1 SGDLS and CDR2 YYNGEE. The CDR3 is 13 residues long. DNA for the CDR3: TGTGCCAGCAGCGTAGCCAGAGAAGGAGGCTACACCTTC. Its protein product is CASSVAREGGYTF.

Worth noting for this clonotype: At one boundary the junction diverges from the germline segment, which might be a read error. The chain combines TRBV7-8 with TRBJ1-5, with 7 bases aligning to TRBD1. CDR1 SGHVS and CDR2 FQNEAQ come from the germline V gene. There are 15 residues in the CDR3. DNA of the CDR3: TGCGCCAGCAGCCAAGAGGGGACAGAGTATCAGCCCCAGCATTTT. Residues: CASSQEGTEYQPQHF.

This clonotype showed up many times. V gene TRBV14 combines with J gene TRBJ1-1; TRBD1 might be the D (5 bases). Germline CDR1 reads SGHDN; CDR2 reads FVKESK. This CDR3 contains 16 residues. Deletions cut 1 base from V and 5 bases from J, with 17 bases between. CDR3 sequence reads: CASSQAEGAWETEAFF. The CDR3 region has the DNA TGTGCCAGCAGCCAAGCTGAAGGGGCGTGGGAAACTGAAGCTTTCTTT. Looking up the rest from reference TRBV14 and TRBJ1-1 gives the full variable domain: EAGVTQFPSHSVIEKGQTVTLRCDPISGHDNLYWYRRVMGKEIKFLLHFVKESKQDESGMPNNRFLAERTGGTYSTLKVQPAELEDSGVYFCASSQAEGAWETEAFFGQGTRLTVV.

This chain connects TRBV7-9 to TRBJ2-7; the match to TRBD1 covers 9 bases. The CDR3 covers 17 residues. Germline V CDR1 and CDR2: SEHNR, FQNEAQ (reference sequence). The trim removed 4 bases at V and 2 bases at J, leaving 12 bases unmatched. CDR3 region: CASSSGQGISGTYEQYF. The CDR3 coding sequence is TGTGCCAGCAGCTCGGGACAGGGCATTAGCGGAACCTACGAGCAGTACTTC. Together with reference TRBV7-9 and TRBJ2-7, the CDR3 gives the full variable domain: DTGVSQNPRHKITKRGQNVTFRCDPISEHNRLYWYRQTLGQGPEFLTYFQNEAQLEKSRLLSDRFSAERPKGSFSTLEIQRTEQGDSAMYLCASSSGQGISGTYEQYFGPGTRLTVT.

This clonotype was observed at least ten times. The chain joins TRBV6-1 to TRBJ1-6, with a weak D call TRBD1 (6 bases). The germline CDR1 and CDR2 sequences are MNHNS and SASEGT. The CDR3 sequence is 16 residues long. V was trimmed by 6 bases and J by 7 bases, leaving 19 bases between them. The chain's CDR3 is CASSQDGGAFNSPLHF. Written as DNA, the CDR3 is TGTGCCAGCAGCCAAGATGGGGGGGCGTTCAATTCACCCCTCCACTTT.

This clonotype was counted at least ten times. The V call is TRBV7-2, the J call TRBJ1-1; D is undetermined. V shed 10 bases and J shed 1 base, with 13 bases lying between them. Germline assignment: CDR1 SGHTA and CDR2 FQGNSA. The CDR3 extends over 13 amino acids. The CDR3 sequence is CATTLTRNTEAFF. As DNA, the CDR3 is TGTGCCACCACACTGACTAGGAACACTGAAGCTTTCTTT.